The 2 T cell receptor beta chains reported below all come from one sample, sequenced in a study of read filtering for tumor transcriptome and immune sequencing. Molecular barcoded adaptors covering alpha/delta and beta/gamma chains were used on 400 to 450 ng RNA. MiXCR, run by TCRdb on the reads, gives a single entry per CDR3 protein. The sample records approximately 5,800 distinct CDR3 sequences, over 20% being singletons. Sequencing was carried out using a population of CD138-negative cells sorted from bone marrow. These receptors came from a donor aged 40 or older with multiple myeloma.

As regards this clonotype: Relative to the germline gene, one junction end is altered; a read error may explain this. This chain uses TRBV29-1 with TRBJ2-5, with D possibly matching TRBD1 (6 bases). The CDR3 length is 13 residues. Looked up from germline, CDR1 is SQVTM and CDR2 is ANQGSEA. The CDR3 DNA reads as TGCGGCGTTGGCGGCAGGGGAAAAGGGACCCAGTACTTC. Its translation: CGVGGRGKGTQYF.

This rearrangement joins TRBV4-1 to TRBJ1-2, with unresolved D. V lost 4 bases and J lost 6, with 21 bases in between. This CDR3 is built from 16 residues. In germline, CDR1 is MGHRA, CDR2 YSYEKL. Here the CDR3 reads CASSRIDGGTIDGYTF. For the CDR3, the DNA is TGCGCCAGCAGCCGCATTGACGGAGGAACTATCGATGGCTACACCTTC.